This T cell receptor (beta chain) was found in a study of CD8 T cells in Susac syndrome. Random hexamers served to reverse transcribe about 0.45 to 1 ug RNA. TCR beta CDR3 was amplified by immunoSEQ multiplex PCR. This amplification extended across 54 Vbeta and 13 Jbeta segments. MiXCR, run by TCRdb on the immunoSEQ multiplex PCR reads, gives a single entry per CDR3 protein. The sample yields more than 65,000 distinct CDR3 sequences, 95% seen once. This CDR3 region has 16 residues. Germline V gene data show CDR1 as SGHRS and CDR2 as YFSETQ. V lost 4 bases, J lost 0 bases, and 11 bases lay in between. The study sequenced TCR beta in blood CD8+ and CD4+ T cells. TEMRA cells were FACS-enriched, and CD8+ and CD4+ T cells were isolated negatively.

The chain has TRBV5-1 and TRBJ1-6; D unresolved. The receptor comes from a human donor in good health. Specimen: CD8+ T cells from PBMCs. CDR3 DNA: TGCGCCAGCAGCCTACGCCTCAGCTCCTATAATTCACCCCTCCACTTT. This sequence encodes CASSLRLSSYNSPLHF.